This paragraph covers one T cell receptor beta chain sequence. This entry belongs to a study of cytomegalovirus exposure and HLA in healthy donors. Germline V lookup: CDR1 KGHSH, CDR2 LQKENI. V lost 1 base to trimming and J lost 3 bases, with 13 bases between them. The CDR3 consists of 15 residues. 60 Vbeta and 13 Jbeta primers were used in PCR. Profiling relied on immunoSEQ multiplex PCR, and the TCRdb table lists in-frame clones only, not all of them. This repertoire shows about 170,000 clones, roughly three quarters found once; its top ten account for around 2.3%. The sequence was obtained from a woman in her forties or fifties in good health and CMV-seronegative. The chain combines TRBV18 with TRBJ2-7, with D possibly matching TRBD2 (6 bases). Sequenced: PBMCs. Here the CDR3 reads CASSPRRDLYYEQYF. The CDR3, as DNA: TGTGCCAGCTCACCACGAAGGGACTTATACTACGAGCAGTACTTC.